Listed below are T cell receptor beta chains from one sample, sequenced in a study of tumor-infiltrating lymphocytes in localized non-small cell lung cancer. Clones were sequenced by immunoSEQ multiplex PCR, and TCRdb holds only the in-frame ones, with some missing. The table includes 13,000 or so clones, around four fifths detected once. Material for sequencing was uninvolved lung tissue not adjacent to the tumor. The receptors shown here come from a human donor with non-small cell lung cancer. CDR3s include the opening cysteine and the closing phenylalanine or tryptophan. D genes are given only for firm matches. Expanded clones are given a class, and other clones once, few, many or no size at all.

CDR3 protein: CASSYSTGASTEAFF
CDR3 DNA: TGTGCCAGCAGTTACTCGACGGGGGCCAGCACTGAAGCTTTCTTT
D gene: NA
V gene: TRBV6-5
clone size: once
J gene: TRBJ1-1

CDR3 protein: CASSSGGPNIQYF
CDR3 DNA: TGTGCCAGCAGCTCTGGTGGTCCGAACATTCAGTACTTC
D gene: NA
V gene: TRBV7-9
clone size: NA
J gene: TRBJ2-4

CDR3 protein: CASSLRTKQETQYF
CDR3 DNA: TGTGCCAGCAGCCTTAGGACCAAACAAGAGACCCAGTACTTC
D gene: NA
V gene: TRBV5-5
clone size: NA
J gene: TRBJ2-5

CDR3 protein: CASSLVDRRLTGANVLTF
CDR3 DNA: TGTGCCAGCAGCTTGGTGGACAGACGATTGACTGGGGCCAACGTCCTGACTTTC
D gene: NA
V gene: TRBV5-6
clone size: NA
J gene: TRBJ2-6

CDR3 protein: CASSQDTNYGYTF
CDR3 DNA: TGTGCCAGCAGCCAAGACACAAACTATGGCTACACCTTC
D gene: NA
V gene: TRBV4-2
clone size: NA
J gene: TRBJ1-2

CDR3 protein: CASSLGHAVLNSGNTIYF
CDR3 DNA: TGCGCCAGCAGCTTGGGACACGCAGTGCTGAACTCTGGAAACACCATATATTTT
D gene: NA
V gene: TRBV5-1
clone size: NA
J gene: TRBJ1-3

CDR3 protein: CASSYARDTQYF
CDR3 DNA: TGTGCCAGCAGCTACGCCAGAGATACGCAGTATTTT
D gene: NA
V gene: TRBV7-2
clone size: NA
J gene: TRBJ2-3

CDR3 protein: CASRQAQHF
CDR3 DNA: TGTGCAAGTCGCCAGGCCCAGCATTTT
D gene: NA
V gene: TRBV12-2
clone size: NA
J gene: TRBJ1-5

CDR3 protein: CASSPDRIYGYTF
CDR3 DNA: TGTGCCAGCAGTCCGGACAGGATCTATGGCTACACCTTC
D gene: TRBD1
V gene: TRBV6-5
clone size: NA
J gene: TRBJ1-2

CDR3 protein: CASSSPGDWARTEAFF
CDR3 DNA: TGTGCCAGCAGCTCCCCGGGTGATTGGGCGAGAACTGAAGCTTTCTTT
D gene: NA
V gene: TRBV7-8
clone size: NA
J gene: TRBJ1-1

CDR3 protein: CASQTGGDSPLHF
CDR3 DNA: TGTGCCAGCCAGACAGGGGGGGATTCACCCCTCCACTTT
D gene: TRBD1
V gene: TRBV19
clone size: NA
J gene: TRBJ1-6

CDR3 protein: CAGDRGGYEQYF
CDR3 DNA: TGTGCCGGGGACAGGGGTGGCTACGAGCAGTACTTC
D gene: TRBD1
V gene: TRBV30
clone size: few
J gene: TRBJ2-7

CDR3 protein: CASSDPRTSYEQYF
CDR3 DNA: TGCGCCAGCAGCGACCCCCGAACTAGCTACGAGCAGTACTTC
D gene: NA
V gene: TRBV5-1
clone size: NA
J gene: TRBJ2-7

CDR3 protein: CASRLNRGGITEAFF
CDR3 DNA: TGTGCCAGTAGGTTAAACCGGGGAGGAATCACTGAAGCTTTCTTT
D gene: NA
V gene: TRBV19
clone size: NA
J gene: TRBJ1-1

CDR3 protein: CATRAGTGTTEAFF
CDR3 DNA: TGTGCCACGAGGGCCGGGACAGGGACCACTGAAGCTTTCTTT
D gene: TRBD1
V gene: TRBV19
clone size: NA
J gene: TRBJ1-1

CDR3 protein: CASSPDSYEQYF
CDR3 DNA: TGTGCCAGCTCACCAGACAGCTACGAGCAGTACTTC
D gene: NA
V gene: TRBV18
clone size: few
J gene: TRBJ2-7

CDR3 protein: CASSIIAGYTGELFF
CDR3 DNA: TGTGCCAGTAGTATTATAGCGGGGTACACCGGGGAGCTGTTTTTT
D gene: TRBD2
V gene: TRBV19
clone size: NA
J gene: TRBJ2-2

CDR3 protein: CASSQRAGGPTGELFF
CDR3 DNA: TGCGCCAGCAGCCAACGAGCGGGGGGGCCAACCGGGGAGCTGTTTTTT
D gene: TRBD2
V gene: TRBV4-3
clone size: NA
J gene: TRBJ2-2

CDR3 protein: CSCGDTEAFF
CDR3 DNA: TGCAGCTGTGGGGACACTGAAGCTTTCTTT
D gene: NA
V gene: TRBV29-1
clone size: NA
J gene: TRBJ1-1

CDR3 protein: CASSQRINYGYTF
CDR3 DNA: TGCGCCAGCAGCCAGCGAATTAACTATGGCTACACCTTC
D gene: NA
V gene: TRBV4-1
clone size: NA
J gene: TRBJ1-2

CDR3 protein: CASSQTQTGAAEAFF
CDR3 DNA: TGCGCCAGCAGCCAGACTCAAACAGGGGCAGCTGAAGCTTTCTTT
D gene: TRBD1
V gene: TRBV4-3
clone size: medium-sized
J gene: TRBJ1-1

CDR3 protein: CASSKGGDIPYEQYF
CDR3 DNA: TGTGCCAGCAGTAAGGGGGGGGACATACCCTACGAGCAGTACTTC
D gene: NA
V gene: TRBV6-5
clone size: NA
J gene: TRBJ2-7

CDR3 protein: CASSDKGGYTF
CDR3 DNA: TGTGCCAGCAGTGATAAGGGTGGCTACACCTTC
D gene: NA
V gene: TRBV28
clone size: NA
J gene: TRBJ1-2

CDR3 protein: CASSIGTVGGYTF
CDR3 DNA: TGTGCCAGTAGTATAGGGACAGTGGGCGGCTACACCTTC
D gene: NA
V gene: TRBV19
clone size: NA
J gene: TRBJ1-2

CDR3 protein: CASSLWGQGRETQYF
CDR3 DNA: TGCGCCAGCAGCTTGTGGGGCCAGGGTCGAGAGACCCAGTACTTC
D gene: NA
V gene: TRBV5-1
clone size: NA
J gene: TRBJ2-5

CDR3 protein: CSAISQGRGTEAFF
CDR3 DNA: TGCAGCGCAATTTCCCAGGGGAGGGGCACTGAAGCTTTCTTT
D gene: NA
V gene: TRBV29-1
clone size: NA
J gene: TRBJ1-1

CDR3 protein: CASSFGQDGYTF
CDR3 DNA: TGTGCCAGCAGCTTTGGACAGGATGGCTACACCTTC
D gene: TRBD1
V gene: TRBV6-5
clone size: NA
J gene: TRBJ1-2

CDR3 protein: CAWSATGPSGSTEAFF
CDR3 DNA: TGTGCCTGGAGTGCTACCGGCCCCTCCGGCAGCACTGAAGCTTTCTTT
D gene: NA
V gene: TRBV30
clone size: NA
J gene: TRBJ1-1

CDR3 protein: CASSSGQSYGYTF
CDR3 DNA: TGTGCCAGCAGCTCGGGACAGTCCTATGGCTACACCTTC
D gene: TRBD1
V gene: TRBV5-6
clone size: few
J gene: TRBJ1-2

CDR3 protein: CASSLGRTAGNTIYF
CDR3 DNA: TGTGCCAGCAGCTTAGGTCGGACGGCCGGAAACACCATATATTTT
D gene: NA
V gene: TRBV11-3
clone size: NA
J gene: TRBJ1-3

CDR3 protein: CSVEGNTDAQVYNEQFF
CDR3 DNA: TGCAGCGTTGAAGGTAATACTGACGCCCAGGTCTACAATGAGCAGTTCTTC
D gene: NA
V gene: TRBV29-1
clone size: once
J gene: TRBJ2-1

CDR3 protein: CASSLWGQETQYF
CDR3 DNA: TGTGCCAGCAGCCTATGGGGACAAGAGACCCAGTACTTC
D gene: NA
V gene: TRBV11-2
clone size: NA
J gene: TRBJ2-5

CDR3 protein: CASMGATDTQYF
CDR3 DNA: TGTGCCAGTATGGGGGCCACAGATACGCAGTATTTT
D gene: NA
V gene: TRBV19
clone size: NA
J gene: TRBJ2-3

CDR3 protein: CASSLRGQEGYTF
CDR3 DNA: TGCGCCAGCAGCTTGCGGGGGCAGGAAGGCTACACCTTC
D gene: NA
V gene: TRBV5-1
clone size: NA
J gene: TRBJ1-2

CDR3 protein: CASSLGPFTDTQYF
CDR3 DNA: TGTGCTAGCAGCTTGGGGCCTTTCACAGATACGCAGTATTTT
D gene: NA
V gene: TRBV7-7
clone size: NA
J gene: TRBJ2-3

CDR3 protein: CASSINGRGSYEQYF
CDR3 DNA: TGTGCCAGTAGTATTAATGGTCGGGGCTCCTACGAGCAGTACTTC
D gene: NA
V gene: TRBV19
clone size: once
J gene: TRBJ2-7

CDR3 protein: CASSQARPGQGDLPEAFF
CDR3 DNA: TGCGCCAGCAGCCAAGCGCGTCCCGGACAGGGGGACCTTCCGGAGGCTTTCTTT
D gene: TRBD1
V gene: TRBV4-1
clone size: NA
J gene: TRBJ1-1

CDR3 protein: CAHSPDGPDGYTF
CDR3 DNA: TGTGCCCACTCCCCCGATGGTCCCGATGGCTACACCTTC
D gene: NA
V gene: TRBV30
clone size: NA
J gene: TRBJ1-2

CDR3 protein: CASSVGGAGANVLTF
CDR3 DNA: TGTGCCAGCAGTGTAGGGGGCGCTGGGGCCAACGTCCTGACTTTC
D gene: TRBD1
V gene: TRBV6-5
clone size: NA
J gene: TRBJ2-6

CDR3 protein: CASRGTVNTEAFF
CDR3 DNA: TGTGCCAGCAGGGGGACGGTGAACACTGAAGCTTTCTTT
D gene: NA
V gene: TRBV6-5
clone size: NA
J gene: TRBJ1-1

CDR3 protein: CASSQEQGITGELFF
CDR3 DNA: TGTGCCAGCAGCCAAGAGCAGGGTATCACCGGGGAGCTGTTTTTT
D gene: NA
V gene: TRBV14
clone size: once
J gene: TRBJ2-2

CDR3 protein: CASSAGQGGDTQYF
CDR3 DNA: TGTGCCAGCAGCGCGGGACAGGGAGGGGATACGCAGTATTTT
D gene: TRBD1
V gene: TRBV9
clone size: NA
J gene: TRBJ2-3

CDR3 protein: CASSYSPGGAYEQYF
CDR3 DNA: TGTGCCAGCAGTTACTCCCCGGGGGGCGCCTACGAGCAGTACTTC
D gene: NA
V gene: TRBV6-5
clone size: NA
J gene: TRBJ2-7

CDR3 protein: CASRGLQGTQPQHF
CDR3 DNA: TGTGCCAGTAGGGGCCTGCAGGGCACGCAGCCCCAGCATTTT
D gene: NA
V gene: TRBV19
clone size: NA
J gene: TRBJ1-5

CDR3 protein: CASSQGGVRTDTQYF
CDR3 DNA: TGCGCCAGCAGCCAAGGCGGGGTGAGGACAGATACGCAGTATTTT
D gene: NA
V gene: TRBV4-3
clone size: few
J gene: TRBJ2-3

CDR3 protein: CASSLSRGGEDTQYF
CDR3 DNA: TGTGCCAGCAGCTTAAGTCGGGGGGGCGAAGATACGCAGTATTTT
D gene: TRBD2
V gene: TRBV7-2
clone size: NA
J gene: TRBJ2-3

CDR3 protein: CASNPGQGPLYEQYF
CDR3 DNA: TGTGCCAGCAACCCCGGACAGGGGCCTCTCTACGAGCAGTACTTC
D gene: TRBD1
V gene: TRBV6-1
clone size: NA
J gene: TRBJ2-7

CDR3 protein: CASSYDNSYNEQFF
CDR3 DNA: TGTGCCAGCAGTTACGACAACTCCTACAATGAGCAGTTCTTC
D gene: NA
V gene: TRBV6-5
clone size: NA
J gene: TRBJ2-1

CDR3 protein: CASSAVLAGTDTQYF
CDR3 DNA: TGTGCCAGCAGTGCGGTGCTAGCGGGCACAGATACGCAGTATTTT
D gene: TRBD2
V gene: TRBV6-4
clone size: NA
J gene: TRBJ2-3

CDR3 protein: CSGTGDGYGYTF
CDR3 DNA: TGCAGCGGGACAGGGGACGGCTATGGCTACACCTTC
D gene: TRBD1
V gene: TRBV29-1
clone size: NA
J gene: TRBJ1-2

CDR3 protein: CASSRTGGTYEQYF
CDR3 DNA: TGTGCCAGCAGTCGAACAGGGGGAACCTACGAGCAGTACTTC
D gene: TRBD1
V gene: TRBV6-1
clone size: few
J gene: TRBJ2-7

CDR3 protein: CASSARLGGLSYTF
CDR3 DNA: TGTGCCAGCAGCGCCCGGCTAGGGGGCCTTAGCTACACCTTC
D gene: TRBD1
V gene: TRBV9
clone size: NA
J gene: TRBJ1-2

CDR3 protein: CASSLEGGETQYF
CDR3 DNA: TGTGCCAGCAGCTTGGAGGGGGGAGAGACCCAGTACTTC
D gene: NA
V gene: TRBV5-5
clone size: NA
J gene: TRBJ2-5

CDR3 protein: CASSQGGYTGELFF
CDR3 DNA: TGTGCCAGCAGCCAAGGGGGCTACACCGGGGAGCTGTTTTTT
D gene: TRBD1
V gene: TRBV9
clone size: NA
J gene: TRBJ2-2

CDR3 protein: CASFNRDYGYTF
CDR3 DNA: TGTGCCAGCTTTAATCGGGACTATGGCTACACCTTC
D gene: NA
V gene: TRBV28
clone size: few
J gene: TRBJ1-2

CDR3 protein: CASSSLRDSYTGELFF
CDR3 DNA: TGTGCCAGCAGTTCTCTCCGGGACAGCTACACCGGGGAGCTGTTTTTT
D gene: TRBD1
V gene: TRBV28
clone size: NA
J gene: TRBJ2-2

CDR3 protein: CASSLTDNTEAFF
CDR3 DNA: TGCGCCAGCAGCTTGACAGATAACACTGAAGCTTTCTTT
D gene: NA
V gene: TRBV5-1
clone size: NA
J gene: TRBJ1-1